Listed below are T cell receptor beta chains from one sample, sequenced in a study of cytomegalovirus exposure and HLA in healthy donors. The method was immunoSEQ multiplex PCR; TCRdb's version includes in-frame clones alone and lacks a portion of them. The sample shows about 160,000 clones, around 80% of them seen only once. The material sequenced was PBMCs. The receptors originated from a man aged 50 to 60 in good health and CMV-seropositive. Both conserved end residues are part of each CDR3.

J,V,length,CDR3
TRBJ1-1,TRBV10-3,20,CAIRRGRGGQGKGTNTEAFF
TRBJ2-1,TRBV10-1,15,CASSEIGLADNEQFF
TRBJ1-4,TRBV7-9,15,CASSSGDRVGEKLFF
TRBJ2-1,TRBV19,16,CASSLGLAGTYNEQFF
TRBJ2-3,TRBV18,12,CASSPSRDTQYF
TRBJ2-3,TRBV5-1,18,CASRPETSGRTSTDTQYF
TRBJ1-2,TRBV7-9,14,CASSRQGLSYGYTF
TRBJ2-3,TRBV2,13,CASTIAGADTQYF
TRBJ1-5,TRBV19,12,CASTRGDQPQHF
TRBJ1-3,TRBV19,14,CASTIQGFGNTIYF
TRBJ2-1,TRBV5-1,17,CASSGTDLAAWYNEQFF
TRBJ2-3,TRBV7-3,15,CASSPGAGGTDTQYF
TRBJ1-5,TRBV6-1,15,CASSEDRAGNQPQHF
TRBJ1-1,TRBV7-9,11,CSSSLGGTAFF
TRBJ2-1,TRBV15,14,CATSRVAGAAEQFF
TRBJ2-7,TRBV10-2,13,CASSEGTFGEQYF
TRBJ2-7,TRBV10-3,12,CAISGTGYEQYF
TRBJ1-6,TRBV11-3,17,CASSSHETTGGSSPLHF
TRBJ1-1,TRBV13,13,CASSSDDGTEAFF
TRBJ1-1,TRBV5-1,15,CASSFISGGTTEAFF
TRBJ1-2,TRBV30,13,CAWSLWEGDGYTF
TRBJ2-7,TRBV7-6,15,CASSLGGEGSYEQYF
TRBJ1-2,TRBV19,16,CASHSLLSDRAIGYTF
TRBJ2-1,TRBV28,17,CASSFYQGRPPGNEQFF
TRBJ2-1,TRBV2,13,CASNGGLYNEQFF
TRBJ2-3,TRBV30,13,CAWTPRGTDTQYF
TRBJ1-2,TRBV19,15,CASSLRGQGNYGYTF
TRBJ2-3,TRBV4-1,14,CASSQVGGSDTQYF
TRBJ2-5,TRBV19,15,CASSIVTGSQETQYF
TRBJ2-2,TRBV7-3,20,CASSRAPGTSGGKSTGELFF
TRBJ2-2,TRBV4-1,15,CASSTLAGDTGELFF
TRBJ2-7,TRBV6-6,16,CASSGTGGTSSYEQYF